This T cell receptor beta chain originates from a study of identical twins. Concerning this clonotype itself: The antigen is not known. A much larger clone lies a single base off, so this may be a read error.

Healthy Caucasians alone served as donors. Trimming removed 6 bases at V and 4 bases at J, with 21 bases between. The CDR3 length is 16 residues. From germline, CDR1 is MNHEY and CDR2 SMNVEV (reference sequence). TCRdb passed the 5' RACE reads through MiXCR, listing each CDR3 protein once. The table includes 1.5 million to 2 million distinct CDR3 sequences, about 32% detected once. Study-level results: Monozygotic twins shared more out-of-frame TCR alpha than recombination models predicted. Out-of-frame alpha sequences that twins shared showed excess low generation probability.

Sequences were obtained from cord blood. This TCR derives from a newborn girl in good health. The chain recombines TRBV27 with TRBJ1-2, with D possibly TRBD1 on 5 matching bases. CDR3 protein: CASSRNGTPSSYGYTF. The CDR3 nucleotides read TGTGCCAGCAGCCGTAATGGGACCCCGTCGTCCTATGGCTACACCTTC.